This T cell receptor (beta chain) originates from a study of T-cell reconstitution after alpha-beta-depleted transplantation in children. Of note for this clonotype: The antigen is not known.

The authors prepared the TCRbeta library with unique molecular identifiers. TCRdb re-called the PCR reads with MiXCR, one entry per CDR3 protein. The data show around 670,000 distinct CDR3 sequences, 10% to 15% seen once. This CDR3 is 15 amino acids long. CDR1 and CDR2 from the germline V gene are SNHLY and FYNNEI. V dropped 6 bases and J dropped 8; count of bases not matched to a gene: 9. Study observations and caveats: After transplant, high TCRbeta diversity at day 60 in some patients arose from surviving recipient T cells and thymic progenitors. Among T cells one year after transplant, newly produced cells accounted for most counts and diversity.

This clonotype originated in a girl aged 2-15 years with congenital amegakaryocytic thrombocytopenia, due to receive a stem cell transplant. The chain carries TRBV2 and TRBJ1-4, with 10 positions matching TRBD1. Sequenced material: PBMCs, taken before TCRalphabeta/CD19-depleted stem cell transplant. CDR3 in amino acids: CASRDRGQGGEKLFF. Here the CDR3 DNA reads TGTGCCAGCAGGGATCGCGGACAGGGGGGCGAAAAACTGTTTTTT.